This T cell receptor (beta chain) comes out of a study of vaccination and CD4 T cells after COVID-19. Study-level results: Spike mono-reactivity was evident in 304 of the 307 vaccine-specific clones derived from convalescent patients.

The treatment denotes: approximately 10-day PBMC culture with coronavirus spike peptide pools or control peptides (ViraFEST assay). Nucleocapsid antibodies tested negative before and after vaccination in healthy vaccine recipients, excluding prior SARS-CoV-2 infection. Half-medium changes with fresh IL-2 medium occurred on days 3 and 7. Sequence data for DNA of cultured CD4+ T cells were generated by the Oncomine TCR Beta short-read assay. Cultured CD4+ T cells were the source of extracted genomic DNA. TCRdb called the PCR reads again in MiXCR, with one record for every CDR3 protein. This table holds 20,000 to 25,000 distinct CDR3 sequences, 67% found once. A word on this clonotype: The antigen remains undetermined.

The CDR3 loop spans 14 amino acids. CDR1 GTSNPN and CDR2 SVGIG come from the germline V gene (reference sequence). V was pared by 2 bases and J by 5 bases, with 15 bases between. This clonotype was sampled from a human donor who received a COVID-19 vaccine. This material consisted of CD4+ T cells from blood, cultured in vitro, taken after SARS-CoV-2 vaccination. The chain uses TRBV30 and TRBJ1-2, with TRBD1 as a possible D gene (5 bases). The CDR3 bases are TGTGCCTGGAGTCAAGTTCTCCGGGGGTATGGCTACACCTTC. This translates into CAWSQVLRGYGYTF.